A single sample gave rise to the 25 T cell receptor beta chains below, sequenced in a study of beta chain features in type 1 diabetes. The study reverse transcribed the entire isolated RNA, so it sequenced expressed TCRB transcripts. Generated by immunoSEQ multiplex PCR, the TCRdb table keeps only in-frame clones and is missing some. The sample carries under 550,000 clones, around 10% recorded once. Sequenced input: naive CD4+ T cells from blood. These receptors all stem from a woman in her late teens or twenties in good health.

This clone occurred a few times. The chain carries TRBV9 and TRBJ1-1; D call uncertain. V lost 2 bases to trimming and J lost 8 bases, with 16 bases between them. CDR1 is SGDLS and CDR2 is YYNGEE in the germline V gene. This CDR3 is 14 amino acids long. Here the CDR3 DNA reads TGTGCCAGCAGCGTCGCCCCTCCGGGAGGAGAAGCTTTCTTT. Its protein product is CASSVAPPGGEAFF.

This clone was seen a few times. This chain links TRBV6-5 with TRBJ1-2, with 8 bases lining up with TRBD1. The CDR3 runs 14 residues. Germline V gives CDR1 MNHEY, CDR2 SVGAGI. After removal of 5 bases from V and 2 bases from J, the junction contained 4 bases not matched to a gene. CDR3 in DNA: TGTGCCAGCAGTACCCGGACAGGGAACTATGGCTACACCTTC. It codes for CASSTRTGNYGYTF.

This clone was counted a few times. This chain joins TRBV18 and TRBJ2-1, with D possibly being TRBD1 (6 bases). CDR1 KGHSH and CDR2 LQKENI come from the germline V gene. The CDR3 totals 15 residues. V lost 6 bases to trimming and J lost 1 base, with 13 bases between them. This CDR3 reads CASSRAGASYNEQFF. CDR3 bases: TGTGCCAGCTCCCGGGCAGGGGCTTCCTACAATGAGCAGTTCTTC.

This sequence joins TRBV28 and TRBJ2-7; D is possibly TRBD1 (5 bases). Deletions cut 5 bases from V and 6 bases from J, with 20 bases between. The germline gives CDR1 MDHEN, CDR2 SYDVKM. This CDR3 is built from 15 residues. The CDR3 protein is CASSLPTASWREQYV. The CDR3 nucleotides read TGTGCCAGCAGTCTCCCGACAGCCTCCTGGCGCGAGCAGTACGTC.

This clone was counted a few times. The chain joins TRBV23-1 to TRBJ2-1; unclear D gene. TRBV23-1 is labeled an ORF, and its function is uncertain. Between the trimmed V and J ends, which lost 2 bases and 2 bases, there was a span of 16 bases. The CDR3 totals 17 residues. CDR3 region: CASSQKRTLATYNEQFF. CDR3 coding DNA: TGCGCCAGCAGTCAAAAAAGGACCCTCGCGACCTACAATGAGCAGTTCTTC.

This clone was observed a few times. The rearrangement joins TRBV19 to TRBJ1-2; 7 positions match TRBD1. In germline, CDR1 is LNHDA, CDR2 SQIVND (reference sequence). Trimming at V came to 4 bases and at J to 6 bases, leaving 5 bases not matched to a gene. This CDR3 contains 13 residues. DNA for the CDR3: TGTGCCAGTAGTAACCCGGGGACAGATGGCTACACCTTC. Residues: CASSNPGTDGYTF.

This sequence joins TRBV2 and TRBJ1-2; 7 bases line up with TRBD1. CDR1 is SNHLY and CDR2 is FYNNEI in the germline V gene. Unmatched junction bases numbered 12, after V lost 6 bases and J lost 8 bases. This CDR3 is 14 amino acids long. Here the CDR3 DNA reads TGTGCCAGCAGGCCGGACCCCGTACAGGGGGGCTACACCTTC. Encoded protein: CASRPDPVQGGYTF. Complete variable domain (other parts from reference TRBV2 and TRBJ1-2): EPEVTQTPSHQVTQMGQEVILRCVPISNHLYFYWYRQILGQKVEFLVSFYNNEISEKSEIFDDQFSVERPDGSNFTLKIRSTKLEDSAMYFCASRPDPVQGGYTFGSGTRLTVV.

J is TRBJ1-2 and V is TRBV9; no clear D. CDR3 length: 14 residues. Germline assignment: CDR1 SGDLS and CDR2 YYNGEE. Trimming removed 0 bases at V and 3 bases at J, with 9 bases between. In nucleotides, the CDR3 is TGTGCCAGCAGCGTAGAGTCAGGATACTATGGCTACACCTTC. Its translation is CASSVESGYYGYTF.

This clone was recorded a few times. The chain uses TRBV6-6 and TRBJ1-1, with TRBD1 as a possible D gene (5 bases). The V end was cut by 0 bases, the J end by 5 bases, with 10 bases between. From germline, CDR1 is MNHNY and CDR2 SVGAGI (reference sequence). This CDR3 has 14 amino acids. In DNA, the CDR3 is TGTGCCAGCAGTTACTCTGGGGGTGAGACTGAAGCTTTCTTT. Translation gives CASSYSGGETEAFF.

J is TRBJ2-1 and V is TRBV25-1, with 7 bases that match TRBD2. Losses at the gene ends were 4 bases for V and 9 bases for J; bases not matched to a gene: 9. CDR3 length: 14 residues. Germline CDR1 reads MGHDK; CDR2 reads SYGVNS. CDR3 region: CASSVLRERSEQFF. DNA for the CDR3: TGTGCCAGCAGTGTCTTGCGGGAGAGGAGTGAGCAGTTCTTC.

This sequence joins TRBV5-5 and TRBJ2-7, with a possible D match to TRBD2 (5 bases). Per germline, CDR1 SGHKS and CDR2 YYEKEE (reference sequence). Trimming cost V 5 bases and J 3 bases, with 9 bases left between them. The CDR3 spans 12 residues. CDR3 region: CASSREFYEQYF. The CDR3 DNA reads as TGTGCCAGCAGTAGGGAGTTCTACGAGCAGTACTTC. Full variable domain (rest looked up from reference TRBV5-5 and TRBJ2-7): DAGVTQSPTHLIKTRGQQVTLRCSPISGHKSVSWYQQVLGQGPQFIFQYYEKEERGRGNFPDRFSARQFPNYSSELNVNALLLGDSALYLCASSREFYEQYFGPGTRLTVT.

This chain uses TRBV19 with TRBJ1-1; 8 positions agree with TRBD1. The V gene end was trimmed by 6 bases and the J gene end by 0 bases; junction bases not matched to a gene: 12. Per germline, CDR1 LNHDA and CDR2 SQIVND (reference sequence). The CDR3 is made up of 17 amino acids. For the CDR3, the DNA is TGTGCCAGTAGCCCCAGGGGGCGCGGGTCAATGAACACTGAAGCTTTCTTT. Its protein product is CASSPRGRGSMNTEAFF.

This clone was detected once. This sequence joins TRBV6-1 and TRBJ1-2; 8 nucleotides line up with TRBD1. CDR1 and CDR2 (germline): MNHNS, SASEGT. V lost 5 bases, J lost 4 bases, and 9 bases stayed unmatched. The CDR3 has 15 amino acids. CDR3: CASSPRDRTFYGYTF. CDR3 in DNA: TGTGCCAGCAGTCCCCGGGACAGGACATTCTATGGCTACACCTTC.

This clone showed up just a few times. The chain combines TRBV18 with TRBJ2-1; no firm D call. Trimming took off 3 bases at V and 7 bases at J, with 7 bases between the two ends. Germline-derived CDR1 and CDR2 are KGHSH and LQKENI. The CDR3 covers 12 residues. CDR3 in DNA: TGTGCCAGCTCACCCCGAACTAATGAGCAGTTCTTC. Protein product: CASSPRTNEQFF.

The genes are TRBV7-2 and TRBJ1-4, with a tentative D call TRBD1 (5 bases). CDR1 and CDR2 (germline): SGHTA, FQGNSA. The ends were cut back, 3 bases at V and 3 bases at J, with 14 bases in the middle. The CDR3 runs 16 residues. The CDR3 DNA follows: TGTGCCAGCAGCTTGTCTTCAGGGTCCGCTAATGAAAAACTGTTTTTT. This sequence encodes CASSLSSGSANEKLFF. The whole variable domain, remainder taken from reference TRBV7-2 and TRBJ1-4, is GAGVSQSPSNKVTEKGKDVELRCDPISGHTALYWYRQSLGQGLEFLIYFQGNSAPDKSGLPSDRFSAERTGGSVSTLTIQRTQQEDSAVYLCASSLSSGSANEKLFFGSGTQLSVL.

The gene calls are TRBV9 and TRBJ2-5; D is possibly TRBD1 (6 bases). The CDR3 length is 15 residues. V lost 3 bases to trimming and J lost 7 bases, with 19 bases between them. Looked up from germline, CDR1 is SGDLS and CDR2 is YYNGEE. Here the CDR3 reads CASSAGAQYPGTQYF. CDR3 DNA sequence: TGTGCCAGCAGCGCAGGGGCCCAATACCCTGGGACCCAGTACTTC.

The chain combines TRBV27 with TRBJ2-7, with 8 bases that match TRBD2. J was trimmed by 2 bases and V by 2 bases; bases with no gene match: 8. There are 16 residues in the CDR3. Germline CDR1 is MNHEY and CDR2 is SMNVEV (reference sequence). The CDR3 loop is CASSLLIGRVPYEQYV. The CDR3 bases are TGTGCCAGCAGTTTACTTATCGGGAGGGTACCCTACGAGCAGTACGTC.

This sequence joins TRBV5-4 and TRBJ2-3; no clear D gene. V was clipped by 1 base and J by 6 bases, with 6 bases between them. This CDR3 has 12 amino acids. Germline CDR1 reads SGHNT; CDR2 reads YYREEE (reference sequence). CDR3 loop: CASSLLSDTQYF. In DNA form, the CDR3 reads TGTGCCAGCAGCTTGCTTTCCGATACGCAGTATTTT.

The gene calls are TRBV29-1 and TRBJ2-3, with unresolved D. Germline V gene lookup returns CDR1 SQVTM and CDR2 ANQGSEA. The CDR3 has 13 amino acids. V was cut by 6 bases and J by 0 bases, with 10 bases left in between. This CDR3 is CSVPTSSTDTQYF. CDR3 coding DNA: TGCAGCGTCCCGACGAGTAGCACAGATACGCAGTATTTT.

CDR3 in amino acids: CASSEGVGELFF. The CDR3 DNA reads TGTGCCAGCAGTGAAGGGGTCGGGGAGCTGTTTTTT. The chain couples TRBV2 to TRBJ2-2, with D unresolved. Trimming left V 1 base short and J 7 bases short, with 4 bases between. Per germline, CDR1 SNHLY and CDR2 FYNNEI. The CDR3 has 12 residues. The full variable domain, its missing parts supplied by reference TRBV2 and TRBJ2-2, is EPEVTQTPSHQVTQMGQEVILRCVPISNHLYFYWYRQILGQKVEFLVSFYNNEISEKSEIFDDQFSVERPDGSNFTLKIRSTKLEDSAMYFCASSEGVGELFFGEGSRLTVL.

This chain uses TRBV7-2 with TRBJ1-5; TRBD1 agrees at 7 bases. Germline CDR1 and CDR2: SGHTA and FQGNSA. The V gene end was trimmed by 4 bases and the J gene end by 3 bases; junction bases not matched to a gene: 3. The CDR3 spans 14 residues. The CDR3 DNA follows: TGTGCCAGCAGCTCGACAGGGCCCAATCAGCCCCAGCATTTT. Amino acids: CASSSTGPNQPQHF.

The V gene is TRBV20-1, the J gene TRBJ1-2, with unresolved D. V was cut by 3 bases and J by 3 bases, with 2 bases left in between. The germline gives CDR1 DFQATT, CDR2 SNEGSKA (reference sequence). This CDR3 spans 10 amino acids. The CDR3, as DNA: TGCAGTGCTAGTTACTATGGCTACACCTTC. This codes for CSASYYGYTF.

V gene TRBV2 combines with J gene TRBJ2-5; 12 positions match TRBD2. Germline V lookup: CDR1 SNHLY, CDR2 FYNNEI. V shed 5 bases and J 5 bases; nucleotides not matched to a gene: 6. The CDR3 has 15 amino acids. The CDR3 nucleotides read TGTGCCAGCAGTCTTAGACTAGCGGGGGAGGAGACCCAGTACTTC. Protein product: CASSLRLAGEETQYF.

The chain employs TRBV7-3 and TRBJ1-3; D uncertain. V lost 5 bases and J lost 0, with 11 bases in between. Per germline, CDR1 SGHTA and CDR2 FQGTGA. This CDR3 has 15 amino acids. Written as DNA, the CDR3 is TGTGCCAGCAGCCCCCCCAATGTCTCTGGAAACACCATATATTTT. Translated: CASSPPNVSGNTIYF.

This chain uses TRBV4-2 with TRBJ2-7; 9 nucleotides align to TRBD1. This CDR3 region has 12 residues. Germline values: CDR1 LGHNA, CDR2 YNFKEQ. V was pared by 4 bases and J by 12 bases, with 7 bases of the junction left unmatched. The CDR3 nucleotides are TGTGCCAGCAGCCGGGACAGGGAACGTTGGTACGTC. This encodes CASSRDRERWYV.